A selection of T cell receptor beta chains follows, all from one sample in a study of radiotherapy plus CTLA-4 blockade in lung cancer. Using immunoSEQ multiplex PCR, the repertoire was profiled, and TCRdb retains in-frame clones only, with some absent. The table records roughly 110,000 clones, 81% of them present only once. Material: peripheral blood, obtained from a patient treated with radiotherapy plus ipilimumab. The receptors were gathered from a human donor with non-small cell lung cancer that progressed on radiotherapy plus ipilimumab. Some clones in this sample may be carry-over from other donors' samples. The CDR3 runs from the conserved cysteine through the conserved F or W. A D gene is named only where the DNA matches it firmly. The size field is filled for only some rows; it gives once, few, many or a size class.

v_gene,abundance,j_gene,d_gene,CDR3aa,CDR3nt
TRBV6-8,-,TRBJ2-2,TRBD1,CASTPDRGNGELFF,TGTGCCAGCACCCCGGACAGGGGGAACGGGGAGCTGTTTTTT
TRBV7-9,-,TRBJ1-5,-,CASSRVGISEQPQHF,TGTGCCAGCAGCCGAGTAGGGATCTCGGAACAGCCCCAGCATTTT
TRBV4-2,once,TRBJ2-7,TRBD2,CASSQDLGGGAYEQYF,TGTGCCAGCAGCCAAGATTTGGGCGGGGGGGCCTACGAGCAGTACTTC
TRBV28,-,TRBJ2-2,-,CASSHAWDTNTGELFF,TGTGCCAGCAGCCACGCGTGGGACACGAACACCGGGGAGCTGTTTTTT
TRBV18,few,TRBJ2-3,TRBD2,CASSPRTSGTDTQYF,TGTGCCAGCTCACCTCGGACTAGCGGCACAGATACGCAGTATTTT
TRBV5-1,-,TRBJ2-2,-,CASSATGLNTGELFF,TGCGCCAGCAGCGCTACAGGGCTGAACACCGGGGAGCTGTTTTTT
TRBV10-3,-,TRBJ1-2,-,CAISDGQIRLYGYTF,TGTGCCATCAGTGACGGGCAAATAAGACTCTATGGCTACACCTTC
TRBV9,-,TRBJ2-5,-,CASSVDLPQETQYF,TGTGCCAGCAGCGTAGACCTCCCCCAAGAGACCCAGTACTTC
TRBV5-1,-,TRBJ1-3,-,CASSLAGGHPSGNTIYF,TGCGCCAGCAGCTTGGCCGGTGGTCACCCCTCTGGAAACACCATATATTTT
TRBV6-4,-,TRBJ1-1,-,CASSYRYRVRTEAFF,TGTGCCAGCAGTTACCGCTACAGGGTCAGAACTGAAGCTTTCTTT
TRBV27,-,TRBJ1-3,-,CASSSRISGNTIYF,TGTGCCAGCAGTTCTCGGATCTCTGGAAACACCATATATTTT
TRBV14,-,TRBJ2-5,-,CASSQAYLETQYF,TGTGCCAGCAGCCAAGCCTACCTAGAGACCCAGTACTTC
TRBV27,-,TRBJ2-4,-,CASSLFQGGSDIQYF,TGTGCCAGCAGTTTATTCCAGGGTGGTTCCGACATTCAGTACTTC
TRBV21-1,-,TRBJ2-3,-,CASSKVGTTSMTDTQYF,TGTGCCAGCAGCAAAGTGGGGACGACTAGTATGACAGATACGCAGTATTTT
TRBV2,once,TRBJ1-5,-,CASMGGRNQPQHF,TGTGCCAGCATGGGGGGCCGAAATCAGCCCCAGCATTTT
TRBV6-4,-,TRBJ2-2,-,CASSRDTPNTGELFF,TGTGCCAGCAGTAGGGACACACCGAACACCGGGGAGCTGTTTTTT
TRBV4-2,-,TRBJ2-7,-,CASSQEQGYEQYF,TGTGCCAGCAGCCAAGAACAGGGCTACGAGCAGTACTTC
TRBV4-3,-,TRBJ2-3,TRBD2,CASSQGLTQYF,TGCGCCAGCAGCCAGGGACTAACGCAGTATTTT
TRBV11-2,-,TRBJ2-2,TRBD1,CASSLTGTGFPGELFF,TGTGCCAGCAGCTTAACCGGGACAGGGTTCCCCGGGGAGCTGTTTTTT
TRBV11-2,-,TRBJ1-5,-,CASSRGSGVQPQHF,TGTGCCAGCAGCCGAGGTAGTGGGGTTCAGCCCCAGCATTTT
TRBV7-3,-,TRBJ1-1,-,CASSYYLNTEAFF,TGTGCCAGCAGCTACTACCTGAACACTGAAGCTTTCTTT
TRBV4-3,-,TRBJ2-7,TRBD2,CASSQAPGRGASYEQYF,TGCGCCAGCAGCCAAGCCCCGGGGAGGGGAGCCTCCTACGAGCAGTACTTC
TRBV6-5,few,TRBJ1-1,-,CASSYSAGPTEAFF,TGTGCCAGCAGTTACTCGGCAGGGCCCACTGAAGCTTTCTTT
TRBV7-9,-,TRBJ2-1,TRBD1,CASSLRRTGEDEQFF,TGTGCCAGCAGCTTACGAAGGACAGGGGAGGATGAGCAGTTCTTC
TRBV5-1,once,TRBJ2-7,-,CASSLASGSYEQYF,TGCGCCAGCAGCTTGGCATCAGGGTCTTACGAGCAGTACTTC
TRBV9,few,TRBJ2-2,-,CASSPGRGGNTGELFF,TGTGCCAGCAGCCCAGGTCGGGGAGGTAACACCGGGGAGCTGTTTTTT
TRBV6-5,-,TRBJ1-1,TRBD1,CASSRQGANTEAFF,TGTGCCAGCAGTCGACAGGGGGCGAACACTGAAGCTTTCTTT
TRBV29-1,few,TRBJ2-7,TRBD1,CSVDGGTGGEQYF,TGCAGCGTGGACGGGGGGACAGGGGGCGAGCAGTACTTC
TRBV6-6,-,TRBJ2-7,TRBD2,CASSLLAGGYEQYF,TGTGCCAGCTCCTTACTAGCGGGAGGCTACGAGCAGTACTTC
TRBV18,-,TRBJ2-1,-,CASSPPEGGYNERFF,TGTGCCAGCTCACCACCAGAGGGGGGCTACAATGAGCGGTTCTTC
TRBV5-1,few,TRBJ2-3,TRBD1,CASSLDRGTDTQYF,TGCGCCAGCAGCTTGGACAGGGGGACAGATACGCAGTATTTT
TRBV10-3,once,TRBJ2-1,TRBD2,CAISAGTSSGHEQFF,TGTGCCATCAGCGCCGGGACTAGCTCAGGCCATGAGCAGTTCTTC
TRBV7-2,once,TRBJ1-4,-,CASSLVHGNEKLFF,TGTGCCAGCAGCTTAGTTCACGGGAATGAAAAACTGTTTTTT
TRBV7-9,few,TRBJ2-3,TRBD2,CASSSAVRRLASTDTQYF,TGTGCCAGCAGCTCCGCGGTCCGTCGACTAGCTAGCACAGATACGCAGTATTTT
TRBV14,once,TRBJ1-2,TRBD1,CASRLTGSTLHGYTF,TGTGCCAGCAGGCTGACAGGGAGCACGCTCCACGGCTACACCTTC
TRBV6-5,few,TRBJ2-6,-,CASSLGPPGANVLTF,TGTGCCAGCAGTCTAGGACCTCCTGGGGCCAACGTCCTGACTTTC
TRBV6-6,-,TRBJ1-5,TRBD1,CASSYGQGGGNQPQHF,TGTGCCAGCAGTTATGGACAGGGCGGCGGCAATCAGCCCCAGCATTTT
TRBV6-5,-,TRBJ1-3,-,CASSYGGGGNTIYF,TGTGCCAGCAGTTATGGGGGAGGTGGAAACACCATATATTTT
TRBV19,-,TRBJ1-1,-,CASSIRGWTEAFF,TGTGCCAGTAGTATCAGGGGTTGGACTGAAGCTTTCTTT